Below are 20 T cell receptor beta chains sequenced from a single sample in a study of shared clonotypes between healthy human individuals. The table came from immunoSEQ multiplex PCR; TCRdb's copy has only in-frame clones and leaves some out. The sample holds 600,000 to 750,000 clones, about three quarters seen once. Specimen: memory CD4+ T cells sorted from blood. Sample subset: CD45RA-negative fraction. These receptors came from a young woman in good health.

This clone was found many times. The genes are TRBV7-9 and TRBJ1-3, with TRBD1 as a possible D gene (6 bases). Trimming took 4 bases from V and 0 from J, leaving 13 bases between them. Looked up from germline, CDR1 is SEHNR and CDR2 is FQNEAQ (reference sequence). CDR3 size: 16 residues. The CDR3 region is CASSSYRDASGNTIYF. The CDR3 DNA reads TGTGCCAGCAGCTCCTACAGGGACGCCTCTGGAAACACCATATATTTT.

This clone was recorded only once. The chain joins TRBV7-9 to TRBJ1-1; the match to TRBD1 covers 8 bases. Per germline, CDR1 SEHNR and CDR2 FQNEAQ (reference sequence). Trimming at V came to 1 base and at J to 9 bases, leaving 7 bases not matched to a gene. The CDR3 loop spans 14 amino acids. Here the CDR3 reads CASSLGTWTGKAFF. The DNA for the CDR3 is TGTGCCAGCAGCTTAGGGACATGGACAGGGAAAGCTTTCTTT.

This clone was picked up many times. The rearrangement joins TRBV5-1 to TRBJ2-2; 8 bases are shared with TRBD2. After removal of 3 bases from V and 2 bases from J, the junction contained 6 bases not matched to a gene. Germline-derived CDR1 and CDR2 are SGHRS and YFSETQ. The CDR3 length is 16 residues. The CDR3 DNA sequence: TGCGCCAGCAGCTGGTTAACTAGCGGAAACACCGGGGAGCTGTTTTTT. It codes for CASSWLTSGNTGELFF.

The V gene is TRBV5-6, the J gene TRBJ1-3; D remains unclear. Germline V lookup: CDR1 SGHDT, CDR2 YYEEEE. The CDR3 covers 14 residues. V shed 3 bases and J shed 0 bases, with 7 bases lying between them. The CDR3 nucleotides are TGTGCCAGCAGCTCCAGTTACTCTGGAAACACCATATATTTT. Translated, it gives CASSSSYSGNTIYF.

This chain connects TRBV6-6 to TRBJ1-1; the D gene is possibly TRBD1 (6 bases). Germline values: CDR1 MNHNY, CDR2 SVGAGI (reference sequence). V lost 4 bases, J lost 4 bases, and 16 bases lay in between. This CDR3 contains 15 residues. The CDR3, as DNA: TGTGCCAGCAGTTCGACAGGACTGGAGGGCACTGAAGCTTTCTTT. This encodes CASSSTGLEGTEAFF.

The chain carries TRBV9 and TRBJ2-2; 14 bases match TRBD2. Looked up from germline, CDR1 is SGDLS and CDR2 is YYNGEE. Unmatched junction bases numbered 7, after V lost 1 base and J lost 5 bases. The CDR3 has 18 residues. CDR3 nucleotide sequence: TGTGCCAGCAGCGTAACGACTAGCGGGAGGGCCAGAACCGGGGAGCTGTTTTTT. Translating it yields CASSVTTSGRARTGELFF.

The rearrangement joins TRBV5-1 to TRBJ2-7; 14 bases line up with TRBD2. V was pared by 4 bases and J by 6 bases, with 6 bases of the junction left unmatched. This CDR3 is built from 15 residues. Germline values: CDR1 SGHRS, CDR2 YFSETQ. The CDR3 DNA reads as TGCGCCAGCAGCCCCACCGGACTAGCGGGAGGCGAGCAGTACTTC. This sequence encodes CASSPTGLAGGEQYF. The full variable domain, with the rest looked up from reference TRBV5-1 and TRBJ2-7, is KAGVTQTPRYLIKTRGQQVTLSCSPISGHRSVSWYQQTPGQGLQFLFEYFSETQRNKGNFPGRFSGRQFSNSRSEMNVSTLELGDSALYLCASSPTGLAGGEQYFGPGTRLTVT.

The chain combines TRBV18 with TRBJ1-3; D remains ambiguous. The CDR3 covers 16 residues. Germline assignment: CDR1 KGHSH and CDR2 LQKENI. Deletions cut 5 bases from V and 2 bases from J, with 16 bases between. The CDR3 protein is CASSASHVRTGNTIYF. The CDR3 bases are TGTGCCAGCTCAGCCAGCCACGTGAGGACTGGAAACACCATATATTTT.

CDR3 sequence reads: CASSQDTGTADYEQYF. As DNA, the CDR3 is TGCGCCAGCAGCCAAGATACCGGGACAGCCGACTACGAGCAGTACTTC. The genes are TRBV4-1 and TRBJ2-7; 7 bases are a match to TRBD1. V lost 0 bases and J lost 3; bases outside the gene matches: 8. The CDR3 covers 16 residues. CDR1 is MGHRA and CDR2 is YSYEKL in the germline V gene.

The chain combines TRBV2 with TRBJ2-7; possibly TRBD1 for D (5 bases). The CDR3 covers 12 residues. Germline assignment: CDR1 SNHLY and CDR2 FYNNEI. Trimming cost V 4 bases and J 3 bases, with 7 bases left between them. CDR3 nucleotide sequence: TGTGCCAGCAGTGGGGGCATCTACGAGCAGTACTTC. Protein product: CASSGGIYEQYF. Supplemented by reference TRBV2 and TRBJ2-7, the full variable domain reads EPEVTQTPSHQVTQMGQEVILRCVPISNHLYFYWYRQILGQKVEFLVSFYNNEISEKSEIFDDQFSVERPDGSNFTLKIRSTKLEDSAMYFCASSGGIYEQYFGPGTRLTVT.

The chain recombines TRBV6-5 with TRBJ1-2, with 7 bases fitting TRBD1. The CDR3 is 15 amino acids. Unmatched junction bases numbered 14, after V lost 6 bases and J lost 7 bases. Germline V gene lookup returns CDR1 MNHEY and CDR2 SVGAGI. The DNA of the CDR3 is TGTGCCAGCAGCCCTCTCTCGACAGGGCAGGGTGGCTACACCTTC. It yields the protein CASSPLSTGQGGYTF.

This clone occurred many times. The V and J genes are TRBV10-3 and TRBJ2-7; TRBD1 matches at 10 bases. Germline V gives CDR1 ENHRY, CDR2 SYGVKD. The CDR3 is made up of 14 amino acids. Trimming at V came to 5 bases and at J to 5 bases, leaving 6 bases not matched to a gene. Written as DNA, the CDR3 is TGTGCCATCAGTCGGACAGGGGGTACGCACGAGCAGTACTTC. Protein: CAISRTGGTHEQYF.

The V gene is TRBV2, the J gene TRBJ2-1, with D perhaps matching TRBD1 or TRBD2 (5 bases each). V was shortened by 5 bases and J by 3 bases, with 8 bases between the two germline ends. CDR1 and CDR2 from the germline V gene are SNHLY and FYNNEI. CDR3 length equals 13 residues. The CDR3 region has the DNA TGTGCCAGCAGTTCGGGACGCTACAATGAGCAGTTCTTC. Protein sequence: CASSSGRYNEQFF.

The gene calls are TRBV7-2 and TRBJ1-5; D is possibly TRBD1 (5 bases). The CDR3 runs to 16 residues. Germline loops: CDR1 SGHTA, CDR2 FQGNSA. Trimming took 2 bases from V and 1 from J, leaving 12 bases between them. CDR3 coding DNA: TGTGCCAGCAGCTTAAGAGTCAGGGAGAGCAATCAGCCCCAGCATTTT. Translated, it gives CASSLRVRESNQPQHF.

This chain uses TRBV10-3 with TRBJ2-3; D possibly matches TRBD1 or TRBD2 (6 bases each). Trimming took off 11 bases at V and 6 bases at J, with 18 bases between the two ends. The CDR3 length is 13 residues. Germline V lookup: CDR1 ENHRY, CDR2 SYGVKD. The CDR3 nucleotides are TGTGCCGCACAACAGGGAGGCGGTGATACGCAGTATTTT. Its translation: CAAQQGGGDTQYF.

Comment on this clone: This is likely an artifact of a read error, given a far larger clone one base away. The V call is TRBV19, the J call TRBJ2-1, with D possibly being TRBD1 or TRBD2 (5 bases each). Per germline, CDR1 LNHDA and CDR2 SQIVND (reference sequence). The CDR3 extends over 14 amino acids. The CDR3 nucleotides read TGTGCCGGTAGTATCCAGGGAGAGGGCACTCGGCAGTTCTTC. Residues: CAGSIQGEGTRQFF.

The V gene is TRBV25-1, the J gene TRBJ2-3; 7 positions agree with TRBD2. The CDR3 length is 16 residues. Germline V gives CDR1 MGHDK, CDR2 SYGVNS. V dropped 2 bases and J dropped 5; count of bases not matched to a gene: 10. The DNA of the CDR3 is TGTGCCAGCAGTGAAATAAGGAGGGCGGGAGTAGATACGCAGTATTTT. Translation: CASSEIRRAGVDTQYF.

This sequence joins TRBV7-2 and TRBJ2-2, with 11 positions matching TRBD2. Germline trimming cut 6 bases from V and 3 bases from J; bases unmatched to any gene: 6. This CDR3 comprises 16 residues. The germline V gene has CDR1 SGHTA and CDR2 FQGNSA. The CDR3 region has the DNA TGTGCCAGCAGACTAGCGGGAGTTCACCACACCGGGGAGCTGTTTTTT. Amino acids: CASRLAGVHHTGELFF.

The chain joins TRBV28 to TRBJ2-7, with 15 bases that match TRBD2. Germline CDR1 and CDR2: MDHEN and SYDVKM. The CDR3 contains 18 residues. Trimming cost V 5 bases and J 4 bases; bases outside gene matches: 12. CDR3 in amino acids: CASSPGTSGRFIIYEQYF. The CDR3 DNA follows: TGTGCCAGCAGTCCAGGGACTAGCGGGAGGTTTATTATTTACGAGCAGTACTTC.

V usage is TRBV15 and J usage is TRBJ1-5, with D unclear. Germline assignment: CDR1 LNHNV and CDR2 YYDKDF (reference sequence). Deletions cut 3 bases from V and 0 bases from J, with 9 bases between. The CDR3 runs 15 residues. The DNA for the CDR3 is TGTGCCACCAGCAGCACGAGAAATAGCAATCAGCCCCAGCATTTT. It encodes CATSSTRNSNQPQHF.